What follows describes a single TCR beta chain. Its cognate antigen has yet to be identified. No much larger clone is present one base from it, and per-base qualities are unavailable. This record comes from a study of radiotherapy plus CTLA-4 blockade in lung cancer (dated by TCRdb to 2017 to 2018). In terms of the full investigation: Objective responses were observed in approximately 17% of enrolled patients, and disease control was achieved in 31%.

Library preparation was by the immunoSEQ multiplex PCR assay. TCRdb retrieved this table from immuneACCESS and kept in-frame rearrangements only. Not all clones are present; in checked studies, unresolved V genes account for under half, and no reason is known for the remainder. This sample comprises over 60,000 clones, roughly 84% of them detected only once. Over 35% of the sample goes to the ten largest clones. The study tested focal radiation therapy combined with CTLA-4 blockade (ipilimumab) in patients with chemo-refractory metastatic non-small-cell lung cancer. Summary of the overall study and its limitations: Increased serum interferon-beta after radiation, together with early dynamic changes in blood T cell clones, were reported to be the strongest predictors of response. After treatment with radiotherapy and ipilimumab, TCR clones that came from tumors expanded in the peripheral blood.

This sequence was found in a human donor with non-small cell lung cancer that progressed on radiotherapy plus ipilimumab. Material: peripheral blood, obtained from a patient treated with radiotherapy plus ipilimumab.

The CDR3 has the sequence CASSQDLGYEQYV. The DNA sequence is given as TGTGCCAGCAGCCAAGACCTCGGCTACGAGCAGTACGTC. Here the chain combines TRBV14 and TRBJ2-7; too little of a D gene remains to name it. V was cut back by 0 bases and J by 3 bases, leaving a gap of 6 bases between them. The CDR3 runs 13 amino acids, cysteine and valine included. Kept here is only the CDR3 DNA, which spans 39 bases and is read in frame from base 1. The germline V gene gives CDR1 as SGHDN and CDR2 as FVKESK.